This is a list of T cell receptor beta chains from one sample in a study of CD8+CD57+ T cells in acquired aplastic anemia. A single record per CDR3 protein comes from TCRdb applying MiXCR to the reads. The table includes about 190,000 distinct CDR3 sequences, around 50% detected once. The sequenced sample consisted of sorted CD4+, CD8+, or CD8+CD57+ T cells (not recorded which) from PBMCs. The receptors stem from a human donor in good health, serving as a control. Each CDR3 is given with its conserved first and last residue. Each record gives: clone size, D gene, J gene, V gene, CDR3 protein, CDR3 DNA. A D gene is named only where the DNA matches it firmly. Rows give clone size only sometimes, using once, few, many, or a class for an expanded clone.

many TRBD1 TRBJ2-7 TRBV6-6 CASSYSGQGAYEQYF TGTGCCAGCAGTTACTCGGGACAGGGTGCCTACGAGCAGTACTTC
. TRBD2 TRBJ2-5 TRBV7-3 CASSFAGGPGETQYF TGTGCCAGCAGCTTTGCGGGAGGGCCTGGAGAGACCCAGTACTTC
many . TRBJ2-5 TRBV12-3/TRBV12-4 CASSLAPTGRQETQYF TGTGCCAGCAGTTTAGCCCCCACGGGAAGGCAAGAGACCCAGTACTTC
many . TRBJ2-2 TRBV5-8 CASSLVPALTGELFF TGTGCCAGCAGCTTGGTACCAGCGCTCACCGGGGAGCTGTTTTTT
. TRBD1 TRBJ1-2 TRBV24-1 CATSDSKTGHYGYTF TGTGCCACCAGTGACTCAAAGACAGGGCACTATGGCTACACCTTC
many . TRBJ1-5 TRBV24-1 CATSDRADQPQHF TGTGCCACCAGTGATAGGGCCGATCAGCCCCAGCATTTT
. TRBD1 TRBJ2-7 TRBV9 CASSVEPGTASYEQYF TGTGCCAGCAGCGTAGAACCGGGGACAGCTTCCTACGAGCAGTACTTC
many . TRBJ1-3 TRBV20-1 CSAIDRAGNTIYF TGCAGTGCTATTGACAGAGCTGGAAACACCATATATTTT
. . TRBJ1-4 TRBV5-1 CASYGDGYNEKLFF TGCGCCAGCTACGGGGACGGCTACAATGAAAAACTGTTTTTT
few . TRBJ1-2 TRBV7-6 CASSLGRGDLVYGYTF TGTGCCAGCAGCTTAGGGCGGGGTGATTTAGTTTATGGCTACACCTTC
many . TRBJ1-3 TRBV14 CASSLPGSFSGNTIYF TGTGCCAGCAGCCTCCCGGGCTCCTTCTCTGGAAACACCATATATTTT
few TRBD2 TRBJ2-7 TRBV19 CARAGLNISYEQYF TGTGCCAGAGCGGGACTGAACATTTCCTACGAGCAGTACTTC
once TRBD1 TRBJ1-2 TRBV7-3 CASSLLPGGAPGYGYTF TGTGCCAGCAGCCTCCTCCCAGGGGGCGCTCCGGGCTATGGCTACACCTTC
. . TRBJ2-6 TRBV5-1 CASVGTQGTANVLTF TGCGCCAGCGTCGGAACCCAGGGAACGGCCAACGTCCTGACTTTC
few . TRBJ2-2 TRBV6-4 CTSGVNPGGANTGELFF TGTACCAGCGGGGTCAACCCGGGGGGCGCGAACACCGGGGAGCTGTTTTTT
many TRBD1 TRBJ1-5 TRBV7-3 CASSLRDRQQRGNQPQHF TGTGCCAGCAGCTTACGGGACAGACAACAACGGGGCAATCAGCCCCAGCATTTT
. TRBD1 TRBJ1-2 TRBV7-9 CASSLGGTGAVDGYTF TGTGCCAGCAGCCTGGGGGGGACAGGGGCAGTGGATGGCTACACCTTC
many . TRBJ1-1 TRBV4-2 CASSQARLTNTEAFF TGTGCCAGCAGCCAAGCGAGACTAACGAACACTGAAGCTTTCTTT
. . TRBJ2-7 TRBV2 CASRGFSYEQYF TGTGCCAGCAGGGGTTTCTCCTACGAGCAGTACTTC
many . TRBJ1-2 TRBV28 CASSPVGALRGYTF TGTGCCAGCAGTCCGGTGGGGGCTCTGCGTGGCTACACCTTC
. TRBD2 TRBJ2-5 TRBV9 CASSVISGGQYF TGTGCCAGCAGCGTGATCAGCGGGGGGCAGTACTTC
. TRBD1 TRBJ1-1 TRBV2 CASSVGQGVAAFF TGTGCCAGCAGTGTGGGACAGGGCGTCGCGGCTTTCTTT
. TRBD1 TRBJ1-2 TRBV7-9 CASSLTGVDGYTF TGTGCCAGCAGCCTCACAGGGGTGGATGGCTACACCTTC
. TRBD1 TRBJ2-5 TRBV24-1 CATSDLHRGRETQYF TGTGCCACCAGTGATCTACACAGGGGAAGGGAGACCCAGTACTTC
many . TRBJ1-5 TRBV20-1 CSAQTGTPNQPQHF TGCAGTGCTCAGACCGGGACACCCAATCAGCCCCAGCATTTT
few TRBD1 TRBJ1-1 TRBV19 CASSPTGLAEASF TGTGCCAGTAGTCCGACAGGGCTAGCTGAAGCTTCCTTT
. . TRBJ2-3 TRBV7-9 CASSLGGASTDTQYF TGTGCCAGCAGCTTAGGCGGGGCCAGCACAGATACGCAGTATTTT
. . TRBJ1-5 TRBV5-4 CASSAQETQHF TGTGCCAGCAGCGCCCAAGAGACCCAGCATTTT
few TRBD2 TRBJ2-3 TRBV20-1 CSASHPAGEGTDTQYF TGCAGTGCCTCTCACCCAGCGGGAGAGGGAACAGATACGCAGTATTTT
many . TRBJ2-2 TRBV2 CASSVTGELFF TGTGCCAGCAGTGTTACCGGGGAGCTGTTTTTT
many . TRBJ2-2 TRBV20-1 CSADRSELGELFF TGCAGTGCGGATCGAAGCGAGTTGGGGGAGCTGTTTTTT
. . TRBJ2-5 TRBV7-2 CASSLGDRETQYF TGTGCCAGCAGCCTGGGGGATAGAGAGACCCAGTACTTC
. TRBD2 TRBJ2-7 TRBV7-2 CASSSATSGGAYEQYF TGTGCCAGCAGCTCAGCGACTAGCGGGGGTGCCTACGAGCAGTACTTC
. . TRBJ1-6 TRBV7-9 CASSFTPDRSWNSPLHF TGTGCCAGCAGCTTCACCCCAGACAGGTCCTGGAATTCACCCCTCCACTTT
. TRBD1 TRBJ2-3 TRBV9 CASSLEWGQSSYNEQYF TGTGCCAGCAGCTTAGAGTGGGGACAGTCCTCCTACAATGAGCAGTATTTT
. TRBD1 TRBJ1-2 TRBV6-1 CASRTGTAPTYGYTF TGTGCCAGCAGAACCGGGACAGCTCCAACCTATGGCTACACCTTC
few . TRBJ1-2 TRBV19 CASSMGSGVNYGYTF TGTGCCAGTAGTATGGGGTCAGGGGTGAACTATGGCTACACCTTC
many . TRBJ1-6 TRBV5-5 CASSLGGSYNSPLHF TGTGCCAGCAGCTTGGGCGGGTCCTATAATTCACCCCTCCACTTT
. . TRBJ1-3 TRBV15 CATSPLGGSSGNTIYF TGTGCCACCAGCCCCCTCGGTGGCAGCTCTGGAAACACCATATATTTT
. TRBD1 TRBJ1-6 TRBV7-2 CASSLATQGTLHF TGTGCCAGCAGCTTAGCGACACAGGGGACCCTCCACTTT
. TRBD2 TRBJ2-7 TRBV5-1 CASSSVASGYNEQYSEQYF TGCGCCAGCAGCTCGGTGGCTAGCGGGTACAATGAGCAGTACTCCGAGCAGTACTTC
. TRBD1 TRBJ1-1 TRBV19 CASSRQGGMNTEAFF TGTGCCAGTAGTCGACAGGGGGGGATGAACACTGAAGCTTTCTTT